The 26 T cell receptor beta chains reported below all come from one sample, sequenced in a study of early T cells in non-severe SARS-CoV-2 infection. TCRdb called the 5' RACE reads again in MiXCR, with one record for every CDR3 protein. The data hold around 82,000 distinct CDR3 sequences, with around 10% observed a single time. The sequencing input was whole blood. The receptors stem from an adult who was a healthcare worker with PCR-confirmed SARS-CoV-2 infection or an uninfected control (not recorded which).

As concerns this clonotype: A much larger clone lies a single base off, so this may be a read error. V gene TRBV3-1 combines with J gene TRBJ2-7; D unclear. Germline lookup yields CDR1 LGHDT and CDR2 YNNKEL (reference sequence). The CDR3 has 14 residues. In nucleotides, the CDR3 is TGTGGCAGCAGCCAAGATAGGTGGGGCTACGAGCAGTACTTC. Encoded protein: CGSSQDRWGYEQYF.

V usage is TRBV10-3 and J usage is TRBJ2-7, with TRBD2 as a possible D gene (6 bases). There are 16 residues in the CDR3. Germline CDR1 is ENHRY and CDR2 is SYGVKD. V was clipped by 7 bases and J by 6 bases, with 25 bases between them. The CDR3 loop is CAITGAPSSEKGEQYF. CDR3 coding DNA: TGTGCCATCACCGGTGCCCCATCTAGCGAAAAGGGCGAGCAGTACTTC.

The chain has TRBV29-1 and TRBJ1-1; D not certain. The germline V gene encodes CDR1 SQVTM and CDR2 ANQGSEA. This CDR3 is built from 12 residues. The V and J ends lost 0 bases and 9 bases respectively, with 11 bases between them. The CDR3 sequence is CSVEEAAGKAFF. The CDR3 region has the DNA TGCAGCGTTGAAGAAGCGGCGGGCAAAGCTTTCTTT.

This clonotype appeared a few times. CDR3: CATSRDNGEGSPLHF. The CDR3 DNA reads as TGTGCCACCAGCAGAGATAACGGGGAGGGATCACCCCTCCACTTT. V gene TRBV15 combines with J gene TRBJ1-6; D is ambiguous. The germline CDR1 and CDR2 sequences are LNHNV and YYDKDF (reference sequence). The CDR3 runs 15 residues. V was clipped by 0 bases and J by 10 bases, with 13 bases between them.

The CDR3 protein is CASTPVRGFELFF. In DNA, the CDR3 is TGTGCCAGCACCCCTGTCAGGGGCTTCGAGCTGTTTTTT. The chain links TRBV7-2 to TRBJ2-2; D might be TRBD1 (6 bases). V was shortened by 7 bases and J by 11 bases, with 17 bases between the two germline ends. CDR1 is SGHTA and CDR2 is FQGNSA in the germline V gene. CDR3 length equals 13 residues.

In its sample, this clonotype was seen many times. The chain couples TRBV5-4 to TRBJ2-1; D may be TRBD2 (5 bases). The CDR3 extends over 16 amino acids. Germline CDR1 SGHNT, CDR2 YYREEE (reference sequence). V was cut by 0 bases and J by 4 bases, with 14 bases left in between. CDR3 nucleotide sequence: TGTGCCAGCAGCTTGGCACGTGGTAGCGATTACAATGAGCAGTTCTTC. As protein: CASSLARGSDYNEQFF.

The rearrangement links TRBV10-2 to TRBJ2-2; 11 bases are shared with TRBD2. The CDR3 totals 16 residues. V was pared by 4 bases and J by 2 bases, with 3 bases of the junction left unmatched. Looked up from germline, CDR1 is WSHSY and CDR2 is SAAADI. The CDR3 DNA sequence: TGCGCCAGCAGTGCTCTAGCGGGGGGAAACACCGGGGAGCTGTTTTTT. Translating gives CASSALAGGNTGELFF.

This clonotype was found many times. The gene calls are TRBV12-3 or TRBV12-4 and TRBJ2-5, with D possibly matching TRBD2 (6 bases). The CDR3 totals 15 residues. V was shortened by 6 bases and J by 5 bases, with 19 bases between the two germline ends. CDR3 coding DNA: TGTGCCAGCAGGCACCGGGACTTCGCGGGGGAGACCCAGTACTTC. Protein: CASRHRDFAGETQYF.

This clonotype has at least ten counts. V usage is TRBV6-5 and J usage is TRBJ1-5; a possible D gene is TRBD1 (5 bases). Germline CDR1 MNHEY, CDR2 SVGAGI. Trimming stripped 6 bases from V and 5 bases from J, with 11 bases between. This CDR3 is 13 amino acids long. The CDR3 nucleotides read TGTGCCAGCAGCCGGGGGATCGATCAGCCCCAGCATTTT. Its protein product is CASSRGIDQPQHF.

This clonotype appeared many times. CDR3: CASRDSGGPNTGELFF. The DNA of the CDR3 is TGTGCCAGCAGGGATAGCGGGGGCCCTAACACCGGGGAGCTGTTTTTT. V gene TRBV7-9 combines with J gene TRBJ2-2; 9 bases map to TRBD2. The CDR3 totals 16 residues. The J segment lost 2 bases and the V segment lost 6 bases, leaving 7 bases of the junction unmatched. Germline CDR1 reads SEHNR; CDR2 reads FQNEAQ (reference sequence).

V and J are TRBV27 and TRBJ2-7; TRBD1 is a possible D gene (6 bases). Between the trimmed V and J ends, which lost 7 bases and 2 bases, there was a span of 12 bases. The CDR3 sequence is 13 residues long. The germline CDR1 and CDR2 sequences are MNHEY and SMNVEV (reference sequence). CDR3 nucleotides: TGTGCCAGCAAGATCGGGGACACCTACGAGCAGTACTTC. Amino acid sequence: CASKIGDTYEQYF.

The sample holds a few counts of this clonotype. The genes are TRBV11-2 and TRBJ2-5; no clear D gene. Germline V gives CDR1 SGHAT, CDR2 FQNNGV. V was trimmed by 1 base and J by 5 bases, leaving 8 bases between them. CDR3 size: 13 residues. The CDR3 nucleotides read TGTGCCAGCAGCTTAGCGGAGCACGAGACCCAGTACTTC. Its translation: CASSLAEHETQYF. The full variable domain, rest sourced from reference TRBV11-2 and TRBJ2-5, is EAGVAQSPRYKIIEKRQSVAFWCNPISGHATLYWYQQILGQGPKLLIQFQNNGVVDDSQLPKDRFSAERLKGVDSTLKIQPAKLEDSAVYLCASSLAEHETQYFGPGTRLLVL.

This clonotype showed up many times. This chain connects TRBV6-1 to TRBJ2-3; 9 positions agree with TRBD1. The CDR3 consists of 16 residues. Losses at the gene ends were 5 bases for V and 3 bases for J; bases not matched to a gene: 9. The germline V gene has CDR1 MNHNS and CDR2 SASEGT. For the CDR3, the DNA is TGTGCCAGCAGTTACCGGACAGGGGATACAACAGATACGCAGTATTTT. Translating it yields CASSYRTGDTTDTQYF.

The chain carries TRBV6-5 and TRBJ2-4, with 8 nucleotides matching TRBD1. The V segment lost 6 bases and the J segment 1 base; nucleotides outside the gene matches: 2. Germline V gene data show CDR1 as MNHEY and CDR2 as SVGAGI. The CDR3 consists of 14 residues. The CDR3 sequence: CASRQGVAKNIQYF. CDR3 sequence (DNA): TGTGCCAGCAGACAGGGGGTTGCCAAAAACATTCAGTACTTC.

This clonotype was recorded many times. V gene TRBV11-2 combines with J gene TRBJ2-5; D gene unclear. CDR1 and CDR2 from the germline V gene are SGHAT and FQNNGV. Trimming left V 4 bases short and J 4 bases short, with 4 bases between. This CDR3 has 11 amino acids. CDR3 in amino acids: CASSWGETQYF. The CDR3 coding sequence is TGTGCCAGCAGCTGGGGAGAGACCCAGTACTTC.

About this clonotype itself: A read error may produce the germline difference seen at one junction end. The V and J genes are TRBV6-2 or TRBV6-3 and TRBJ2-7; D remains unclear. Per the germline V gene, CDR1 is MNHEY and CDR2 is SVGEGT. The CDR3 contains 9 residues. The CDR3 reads CASSSAPHF. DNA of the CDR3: TGTGCCAGCAGTTCTGCTCCGCACTTC.

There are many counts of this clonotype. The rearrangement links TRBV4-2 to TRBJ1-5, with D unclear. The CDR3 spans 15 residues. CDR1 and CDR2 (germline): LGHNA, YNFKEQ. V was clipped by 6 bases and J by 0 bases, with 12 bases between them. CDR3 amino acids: CASSRELDSNQPQHF. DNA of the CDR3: TGTGCCAGCAGTCGAGAGTTGGATAGCAATCAGCCCCAGCATTTT.

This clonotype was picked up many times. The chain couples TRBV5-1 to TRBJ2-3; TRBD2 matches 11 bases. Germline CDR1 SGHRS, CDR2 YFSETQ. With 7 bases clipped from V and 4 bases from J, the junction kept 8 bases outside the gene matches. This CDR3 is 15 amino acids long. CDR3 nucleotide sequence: TGCGCCAGCGGAGAGGCTAGCGGGGGGTCAGATACGCAGTATTTT. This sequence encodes CASGEASGGSDTQYF.

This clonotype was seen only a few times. DNA for the CDR3: TGTGCCAGCAGCTGGACAGGGGAGGGAGATACGCAGTATTTT. Its translation: CASSWTGEGDTQYF. The chain uses TRBV7-3 and TRBJ2-3; 9 bases agree with TRBD1. Germline V gene sequence: CDR1 SGHTA, CDR2 FQGTGA. The CDR3 has 14 amino acids. The V segment lost 4 bases and the J segment 5 bases; nucleotides outside the gene matches: 4.

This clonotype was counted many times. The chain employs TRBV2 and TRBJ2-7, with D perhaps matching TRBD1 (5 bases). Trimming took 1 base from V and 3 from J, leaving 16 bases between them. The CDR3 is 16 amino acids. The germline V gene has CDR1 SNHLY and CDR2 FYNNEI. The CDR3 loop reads CASSEEEGRVVYEQYF. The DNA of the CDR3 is TGTGCCAGCAGTGAAGAAGAAGGCAGGGTTGTCTACGAGCAGTACTTC.

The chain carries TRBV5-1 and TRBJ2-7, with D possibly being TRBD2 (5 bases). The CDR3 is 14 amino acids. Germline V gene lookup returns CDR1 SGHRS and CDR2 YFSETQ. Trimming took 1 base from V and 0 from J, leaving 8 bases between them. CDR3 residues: CASSLMGSSYEQYF. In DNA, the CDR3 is TGCGCCAGCAGCTTGATGGGGAGCTCCTACGAGCAGTACTTC.

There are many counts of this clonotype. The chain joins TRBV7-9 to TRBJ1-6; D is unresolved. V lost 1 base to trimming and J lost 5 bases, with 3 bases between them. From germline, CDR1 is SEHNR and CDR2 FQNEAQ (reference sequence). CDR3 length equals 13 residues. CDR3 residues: CASSLENNSPLHF. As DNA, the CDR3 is TGTGCCAGCAGCTTAGAGAATAATTCACCCCTCCACTTT.

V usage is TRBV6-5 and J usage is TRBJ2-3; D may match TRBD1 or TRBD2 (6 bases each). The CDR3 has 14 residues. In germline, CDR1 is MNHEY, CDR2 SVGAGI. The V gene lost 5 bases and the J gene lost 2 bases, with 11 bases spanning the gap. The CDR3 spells CASSKGGYTDTQYF. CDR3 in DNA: TGTGCCAGCAGTAAAGGGGGGTACACAGATACGCAGTATTTT.

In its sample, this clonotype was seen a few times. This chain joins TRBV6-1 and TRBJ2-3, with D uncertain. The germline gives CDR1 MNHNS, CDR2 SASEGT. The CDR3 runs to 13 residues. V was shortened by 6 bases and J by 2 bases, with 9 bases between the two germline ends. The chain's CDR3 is CASSVTTTDTQYF. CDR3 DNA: TGTGCCAGCAGCGTGACAACCACAGATACGCAGTATTTT.

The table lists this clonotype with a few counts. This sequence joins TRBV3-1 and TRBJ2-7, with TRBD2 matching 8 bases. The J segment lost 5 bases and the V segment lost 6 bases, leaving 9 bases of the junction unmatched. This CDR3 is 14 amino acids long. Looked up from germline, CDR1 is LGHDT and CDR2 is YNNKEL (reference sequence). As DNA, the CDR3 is TGTGCCAGCAGTTCCGCCGCGGGGGGCAACGAGCAGTACTTC. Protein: CASSSAAGGNEQYF.

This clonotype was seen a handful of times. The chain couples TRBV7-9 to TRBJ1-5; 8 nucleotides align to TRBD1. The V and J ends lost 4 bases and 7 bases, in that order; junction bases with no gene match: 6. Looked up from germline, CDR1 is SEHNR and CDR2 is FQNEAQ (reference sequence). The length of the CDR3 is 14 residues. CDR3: CASSWTGIGQPQHF. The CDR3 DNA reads TGTGCCAGCAGCTGGACAGGGATCGGGCAGCCCCAGCATTTT.